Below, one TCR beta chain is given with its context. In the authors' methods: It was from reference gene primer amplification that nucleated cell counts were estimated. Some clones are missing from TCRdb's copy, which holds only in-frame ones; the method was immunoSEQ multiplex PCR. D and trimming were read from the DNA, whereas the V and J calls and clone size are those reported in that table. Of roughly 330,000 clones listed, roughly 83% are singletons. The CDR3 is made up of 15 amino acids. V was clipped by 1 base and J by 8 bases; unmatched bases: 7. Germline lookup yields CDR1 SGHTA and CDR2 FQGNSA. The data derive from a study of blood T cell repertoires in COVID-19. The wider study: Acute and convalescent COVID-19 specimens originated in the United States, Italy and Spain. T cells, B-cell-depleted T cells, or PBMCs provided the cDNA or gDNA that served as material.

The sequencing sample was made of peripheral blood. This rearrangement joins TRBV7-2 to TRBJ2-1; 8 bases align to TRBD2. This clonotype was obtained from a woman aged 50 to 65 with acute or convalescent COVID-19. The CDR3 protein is CASSLETLTSDEQFF. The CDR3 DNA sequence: TGTGCCAGCAGCTTAGAGACCTTGACTAGCGATGAGCAGTTCTTC.